These 23 T cell receptor beta chains share one sample of origin, sequenced in a study of blood T cell repertoires in COVID-19. Repertoires were generated with immunoSEQ multiplex PCR, while TCRdb's copy carries only in-frame clones and drops some. The sample comprises some 48,000 clones, approximately 90% of which are singletons, and approximately 28% rests with the top ten. The specimen sequenced was peripheral blood. Every receptor here comes from an elderly woman with acute or convalescent COVID-19.

This sequence joins TRBV9 and TRBJ2-1; no reliable D call. V was shortened by 3 bases and J by 9 bases, with 7 bases between the two germline ends. The CDR3 spans 11 residues. Germline V gene sequence: CDR1 SGDLS, CDR2 YYNGEE. The DNA for the CDR3 is TGTGCCAGCAGCGGCTTCGGTGAGCAGTTCTTC. Amino acid sequence: CASSGFGEQFF.

The chain carries TRBV6-6 and TRBJ1-4; unclear D gene. Germline V gene sequence: CDR1 MNHNY, CDR2 SVGAGI (reference sequence). The CDR3 extends over 15 amino acids. V lost 3 bases and J 3 bases, leaving 11 bases between the germline ends. The DNA for the CDR3 is TGTGCCAGCAGTTATTCATCACAGTCTAATGAAAAACTGTTTTTT. Encoded protein: CASSYSSQSNEKLFF.

The J gene is TRBJ1-4, the V gene TRBV19; no clear D gene. CDR3 size: 16 residues. Trimming shortened V by 6 bases and J by 4 bases, and 18 bases separated the two germline ends. Germline V gene sequence: CDR1 LNHDA, CDR2 SQIVND (reference sequence). This CDR3 reads CASREESAGSNEKLFF. Written as DNA, the CDR3 is TGTGCCAGTAGGGAGGAATCGGCGGGCAGTAATGAAAAACTGTTTTTT. The full variable domain, completed using reference TRBV19 and TRBJ1-4, is DGGITQSPKYLFRKEGQNVTLSCEQNLNHDAMYWYRQDPGQGLRLIYYSQIVNDFQKGDIAEGYSVSREKKESFPLTVTSAQKNPTAFYLCASREESAGSNEKLFFGSGTQLSVL.

Written as DNA, the CDR3 is TGTGCCAGTAGTATCCGGACTAGCGGGGAGGCAGATACGCAGTATTTT. Amino acid sequence: CASSIRTSGEADTQYF. The chain uses TRBV19 and TRBJ2-3, with 12 bases lining up with TRBD2. V lost 3 bases to trimming and J lost 4 bases; unmatched junction nucleotides: 5. Germline V gene data show CDR1 as LNHDA and CDR2 as SQIVND (reference sequence). The CDR3 length is 16 residues. Together with reference TRBV19 and TRBJ2-3, the CDR3 gives the full variable domain: DGGITQSPKYLFRKEGQNVTLSCEQNLNHDAMYWYRQDPGQGLRLIYYSQIVNDFQKGDIAEGYSVSREKKESFPLTVTSAQKNPTAFYLCASSIRTSGEADTQYFGPGTRLTVL.

The chain employs TRBV28 and TRBJ2-5; TRBD2 aligns across 12 bases. The CDR3 runs to 14 residues. CDR1 is MDHEN and CDR2 is SYDVKM in the germline V gene. The CDR3 protein is CLPPLAGGRETQYF. The CDR3 DNA follows: TGTCTGCCCCCCCTAGCGGGGGGGCGTGAGACCCAGTACTTC.

CDR3 region: CASRAWGGPGELFF. For the CDR3, the DNA is TGCGCCAGCAGGGCGTGGGGGGGGCCCGGGGAGCTGTTTTTT. The V call is TRBV4-1, the J call TRBJ2-2; a weak D match, TRBD2 (7 bases). CDR3 size: 14 residues. Germline V gene sequence: CDR1 MGHRA, CDR2 YSYEKL. The ends were cut back, 6 bases at V and 6 bases at J, with 14 bases in the middle.

The CDR3, as DNA: TGTGCCAGCAGCTTAGGGGGGGATCCTCTCTACACCTTC. This gives the protein CASSLGGDPLYTF. The chain is built from TRBV11-2 and TRBJ1-2; a possible D gene is TRBD1 (5 bases). The CDR3 runs to 13 residues. CDR1 is SGHAT, CDR2 FQNNGV, per germline. V was trimmed by 1 base and J by 10 bases, leaving 13 bases between them.

This clone was seen a single time. V gene TRBV4-1 combines with J gene TRBJ2-1; TRBD2 matches 15 bases. Germline V lookup: CDR1 MGHRA, CDR2 YSYEKL. V was pared by 2 bases and J by 15 bases, with 11 bases of the junction left unmatched. This CDR3 region has 16 residues. For the CDR3, the DNA is TGCGCCAGCAGCCAATCTAAGAGGACTAGCGGGGGGGCTGCGTTCTTC. Its protein product is CASSQSKRTSGGAAFF.

The V gene is TRBV7-2, the J gene TRBJ2-3; 7 nucleotides match TRBD2. The V gene's germline CDR1 is SGHTA and CDR2 FQGNSA. With V trimmed by 5 bases and J by 2 bases, 7 bases remained unmatched. This CDR3 has 15 residues. The DNA for the CDR3 is TGTGCCAGCAGCCAGGGCGGGGGAACCACAGATACGCAGTATTTT. Its protein product is CASSQGGGTTDTQYF.

The chain couples TRBV10-1 to TRBJ1-5, with TRBD1 matching over 10 bases. V lost 2 bases, J lost 5 bases, and 3 bases stayed unmatched. The CDR3 spans 15 residues. The germline V gene has CDR1 WNHNN and CDR2 SYGVQD (reference sequence). CDR3 nucleotide sequence: TGCGCCAGCAGTGAGGGGACAGGGGAGCATCAGCCCCAGCATTTT. Its translation: CASSEGTGEHQPQHF.

The chain carries TRBV5-6 and TRBJ1-1, with 7 bases that match TRBD1. J gave up 6 bases and V 0 bases, and 5 bases lay outside the gene matches. Per the germline V gene, CDR1 is SGHDT and CDR2 is YYEEEE. The CDR3 loop spans 14 amino acids. CDR3 coding DNA: TGTGCCAGCAGCTTGGGTATAGGGGGCTCTGAAGCTTTCTTT. Translation: CASSLGIGGSEAFF.

V usage is TRBV6-5 and J usage is TRBJ2-7, with 11 bases lining up with TRBD2. Germline CDR1 reads MNHEY; CDR2 reads SVGAGI. The V and J ends lost 6 bases and 2 bases, in that order; junction bases with no gene match: 6. This CDR3 is built from 15 residues. CDR3 sequence: CASSLGLAATYEQYF. CDR3 nucleotide sequence: TGTGCCAGCAGCTTGGGACTAGCGGCGACCTACGAGCAGTACTTC.

This clone was picked up a small number of times. This sequence joins TRBV7-6 and TRBJ2-1; 10 bases map to TRBD1. Germline CDR1 SGHVS, CDR2 FNYEAQ. CDR3 length: 15 residues. V lost 5 bases, J lost 6 bases, and 7 bases stayed unmatched. The CDR3 coding sequence is TGTGCCAGCAGCCCTCGGGACAGGGGATTCAATGAGCAGTTCTTC. This encodes CASSPRDRGFNEQFF. Full variable domain (remainder filled in from reference TRBV7-6 and TRBJ2-1): GAGVSQSPRYKVTKRGQDVALRCDPISGHVSLYWYRQALGQGPEFLTYFNYEAQQDKSGLPNDRFSAERPEGSISTLTIQRTEQRDSAMYRCASSPRDRGFNEQFFGPGTRLTVL.

This chain connects TRBV12-2 to TRBJ2-3; the D call TRBD2 from the table was never checked on the DNA. TRBV12-2 is a listed pseudogene. This CDR3 has 15 amino acids. The CDR3 is CASRFDPRVSDTQYF. DNA of the CDR3: TGTGCAAGTCGCTTCGATCCGCGGGTTTCAGATACGCAGTATTTT.

The chain couples TRBV28 to TRBJ1-2; TRBD1 agrees at 7 bases. CDR3 length equals 14 residues. J was trimmed by 8 bases and V by 1 base; bases with no gene match: 7. In germline, CDR1 is MDHEN, CDR2 SYDVKM. CDR3 coding DNA: TGTGCCAGCAGTTTATTGACAGGGTTATTAGGCTACACCTTC. This gives the protein CASSLLTGLLGYTF.

The gene calls are TRBV11-2 and TRBJ2-5, with D maybe TRBD2 (6 bases). Germline CDR1 reads SGHAT; CDR2 reads FQNNGV. Trimming took 5 bases from V and 5 from J, leaving 15 bases between them. The CDR3 loop spans 14 amino acids. The CDR3 sequence: CASSLPGGWETQYF. CDR3 sequence (DNA): TGTGCCAGCAGCCTACCTGGGGGGTGGGAGACCCAGTACTTC.

V usage is TRBV11-3 and J usage is TRBJ2-5; D is undetermined. Between the trimmed V and J ends, which lost 1 base and 3 bases, there was a span of 12 bases. The CDR3 loop spans 15 amino acids. Germline assignment: CDR1 SGHNT and CDR2 YENEEA. For the CDR3, the DNA is TGTGCCAGCAGCTTAGGGTACCTACGGGAAGAGACCCAGTACTTC. It encodes CASSLGYLREETQYF.

The chain is built from TRBV11-2 and TRBJ2-5; D possibly corresponds to TRBD2 (7 bases). Germline V CDR1 and CDR2: SGHAT, FQNNGV. V lost 4 bases and J 1 base, leaving 19 bases between the germline ends. The CDR3 consists of 17 residues. Here the CDR3 DNA reads TGTGCCAGCAGCTCCCGACCGGGGGGCGGAATCCAAGAGACCCAGTACTTC. Its protein product is CASSSRPGGGIQETQYF.

The rearrangement uses TRBV15 and TRBJ2-2; TRBD2 aligns across 14 bases. CDR1 is LNHNV and CDR2 is YYDKDF in the germline V gene (reference sequence). V was clipped by 0 bases and J by 5 bases; unmatched bases: 8. The CDR3 runs to 19 residues. This chain's CDR3 is CATSRDLGLAGGRTGELFF. The CDR3 DNA follows: TGTGCCACCAGCAGAGATCTCGGACTAGCGGGGGGCCGGACCGGGGAGCTGTTTTTT.

V is TRBV19 and J is TRBJ2-5; 8 positions match TRBD2. The CDR3 consists of 15 residues. After removal of 5 bases from V and 7 bases from J, the junction contained 12 bases not matched to a gene. CDR1 and CDR2 from the germline V gene are LNHDA and SQIVND (reference sequence). The CDR3 nucleotides read TGTGCCAGTAGTCCTCACCTTAGCGGGGCCGGGACCCAGTACTTC. This sequence encodes CASSPHLSGAGTQYF.

V and J are TRBV6-6 and TRBJ1-5, with a weak D call TRBD1 (6 bases). Per the germline V gene, CDR1 is MNHNY and CDR2 is SVGAGI (reference sequence). Deletions cut 2 bases from V and 2 bases from J, with 13 bases between. This CDR3 region has 16 residues. The CDR3 spells CASSYILGGGNQPQHF. The CDR3 nucleotides are TGTGCCAGCAGTTACATCCTAGGGGGTGGCAATCAGCCCCAGCATTTT.

The V call is TRBV19, the J call TRBJ2-7, with D maybe TRBD1 (6 bases). CDR3 length: 13 residues. In germline, CDR1 is LNHDA, CDR2 SQIVND (reference sequence). The germline V and J ends were trimmed by 7 bases and 3 bases, with 13 bases remaining between them. CDR3 loop: CASKKTGVYEQYF. The CDR3, as DNA: TGTGCCAGTAAGAAGACAGGTGTCTACGAGCAGTACTTC.

The chain has TRBV7-9 and TRBJ1-2, with 11 bases lining up with TRBD1. CDR1 and CDR2 (germline): SEHNR, FQNEAQ (reference sequence). V lost 5 bases, J lost 5 bases, and 4 bases stayed unmatched. This CDR3 contains 14 residues. This chain's CDR3 is CASSRTGGGYGYTF. In nucleotides, the CDR3 is TGTGCCAGCAGCCGGACAGGGGGCGGATATGGCTACACCTTC.